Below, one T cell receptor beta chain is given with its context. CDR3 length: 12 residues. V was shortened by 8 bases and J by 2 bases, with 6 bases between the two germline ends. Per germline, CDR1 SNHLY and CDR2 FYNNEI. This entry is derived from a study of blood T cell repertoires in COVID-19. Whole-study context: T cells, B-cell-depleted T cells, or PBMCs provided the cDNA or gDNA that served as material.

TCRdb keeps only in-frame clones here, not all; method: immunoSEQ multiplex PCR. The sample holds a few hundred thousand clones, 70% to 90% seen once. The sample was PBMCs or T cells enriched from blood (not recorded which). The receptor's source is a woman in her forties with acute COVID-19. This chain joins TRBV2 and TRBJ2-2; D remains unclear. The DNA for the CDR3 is TGTGCCAGCCGGGTAAACACCGGGGAGCTGTTTTTT. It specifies CASRVNTGELFF.